This T cell receptor (beta chain) appears in the sequencing data of a study of blood T cell repertoires in COVID-19. Using immunoSEQ multiplex PCR, the repertoire was profiled, and TCRdb retains in-frame clones only, with some absent. Here the sample spans around 260,000 clones, around 85% being singletons. Trimming shortened V by 7 bases and J by 8 bases, and 12 bases separated the two germline ends. This CDR3 spans 13 amino acids. Input material: PBMCs or T cells enriched from blood (not recorded which). The chain joins TRBV12-3 or TRBV12-4 to TRBJ1-6; weak D call: TRBD1 (6 bases). The sequence was obtained from a woman aged 30 to 39 who had recovered from COVID-19. The CDR3 DNA follows: TGTGCCAGCACCAGGGGAACCGATTCACCCCTCCACTTT. This encodes CASTRGTDSPLHF.